A single sample gave rise to the 14 T cell receptor beta chains below, sequenced in a study of CD8+ T cells in alopecia areata. Extracted from the samples, RNA was reverse transcribed into cDNA to serve as the sequencing template. Repertoires were generated with immunoSEQ multiplex PCR, while TCRdb's copy carries only in-frame clones and drops some. The sample lists 100,000 to 150,000 clones, approximately 60% seen once, with around 5.4% in the top ten. Treatment meaning: oral pan-JAK inhibitor, 5-10 mg twice daily. This specimen was CD4+ T cells sorted from blood, taken at week 4, from a patient treated with tofacitinib. All receptors derive from a human donor with alopecia areata.

The CDR3 here is CASSLTHQVGYEQYF. The CDR3 DNA reads as TGTGCCAGCAGCCTAACACACCAGGTCGGCTACGAGCAGTACTTC. This chain connects TRBV7-2 to TRBJ2-7; D remains unclear. Germline-derived CDR1 and CDR2 are SGHTA and FQGNSA. This CDR3 is 15 amino acids long. V gave up 5 bases and J gave up 3 bases, with 17 bases separating them.

The rearrangement joins TRBV2 to TRBJ1-2, with D tentatively TRBD1 (5 bases). This CDR3 is 10 amino acids long. From germline, CDR1 is SNHLY and CDR2 FYNNEI. V dropped 6 bases and J dropped 13 bases, with 12 bases sitting between them. The CDR3 region is CASSTTASTF. The CDR3 DNA reads TGTGCCAGCAGCACGACAGCTTCCACCTTC.

This chain connects TRBV4-3 to TRBJ1-1; TRBD1 agrees at 8 bases. Germline trimming cut 3 bases from V and 3 bases from J; bases unmatched to any gene: 6. Germline values: CDR1 LGHNA, CDR2 YSLEER. The CDR3 is made up of 15 amino acids. The CDR3 region has the DNA TGCGCCAGCAGCCATGATACGACAGGGGACACTGAAGCTTTCTTT. Its protein product is CASSHDTTGDTEAFF.

The CDR3 loop is CASSSYRTGEDGYTF. The CDR3 coding sequence is TGCGCCAGCAGCTCATACCGGACAGGGGAAGATGGCTACACCTTC. The rearrangement uses TRBV5-1 and TRBJ1-2, with 9 bases fitting TRBD1. The CDR3 has 15 residues. CDR1 is SGHRS and CDR2 is YFSETQ in the germline V gene. The ends lost 3 bases at V and 6 bases at J; junction bases unmatched: 9.

This clone was counted a single time. The rearrangement uses TRBV5-1 and TRBJ2-7, with TRBD1 matching over 8 bases. With V trimmed by 4 bases and J by 6 bases, 9 bases remained unmatched. Germline V gives CDR1 SGHRS, CDR2 YFSETQ. The CDR3 spans 14 residues. CDR3 in DNA: TGCGCCAGCAGCGTCGGATCAGGGGGCAGCGAGCAGTACTTC. This codes for CASSVGSGGSEQYF. The full variable domain, rest sourced from reference TRBV5-1 and TRBJ2-7, is KAGVTQTPRYLIKTRGQQVTLSCSPISGHRSVSWYQQTPGQGLQFLFEYFSETQRNKGNFPGRFSGRQFSNSRSEMNVSTLELGDSALYLCASSVGSGGSEQYFGPGTRLTVT.

The J gene is TRBJ1-5, the V gene TRBV18, with TRBD1 matching over 8 bases. V lost 3 bases and J lost 1; bases outside the gene matches: 8. The germline CDR1 and CDR2 sequences are KGHSH and LQKENI. The CDR3 runs 17 residues. CDR3 residues: CASSPGGQALSNQPQHF. The CDR3, as DNA: TGTGCCAGCTCACCGGGGGGACAGGCACTAAGCAATCAGCCCCAGCATTTT. The variable domain in full, completed from reference TRBV18 and TRBJ1-5, reads NAGVMQNPRHLVRRRGQEARLRCSPMKGHSHVYWYRQLPEEGLKFMVYLQKENIIDESGMPKERFSAEFPKEGPSILRIQQVVRGDSAAYFCASSPGGQALSNQPQHFGDGTRLSIL.

Only one count was recorded for this clone. V usage is TRBV29-1 and J usage is TRBJ2-7; 9 bases line up with TRBD1. Germline V gene sequence: CDR1 SQVTM, CDR2 ANQGSEA. The CDR3 has 12 residues. The junction had 6 bases not matched to a gene; V was cut back by 8 bases and J by 4 bases. The CDR3 nucleotides are TGCAGCATCAGGACAGGGGTTTACGAGCAGTACTTC. It yields the protein CSIRTGVYEQYF.

The chain joins TRBV7-9 to TRBJ2-3; D possibly corresponds to TRBD1 (5 bases). Germline V CDR1 and CDR2: SEHNR, FQNEAQ (reference sequence). V dropped 5 bases and J dropped 3 bases, with 12 bases sitting between them. This CDR3 is 14 amino acids long. The CDR3 DNA reads TGTGCCAGCAGCCCACAGGCGGCAACAGATACGCAGTATTTT. This sequence encodes CASSPQAATDTQYF.

The chain has TRBV7-2 and TRBJ1-6, with TRBD1 matching over 7 bases. This CDR3 spans 11 amino acids. Germline-derived CDR1 and CDR2 are SGHTA and FQGNSA. V shed 5 bases and J 17 bases; nucleotides not matched to a gene: 6. DNA for the CDR3: TGTGCCAGCAGCGAACAACAGGGGTTCCACTTT. Residues: CASSEQQGFHF.

The V and J genes are TRBV7-2 and TRBJ1-2, with D possibly matching TRBD1 (6 bases). Germline V CDR1 and CDR2: SGHTA, FQGNSA. The V end was cut by 5 bases, the J end by 0 bases, with 10 bases between. This CDR3 is 14 amino acids long. In nucleotides, the CDR3 is TGTGCCAGCAGCACGAGACAGGCTAACTATGGCTACACCTTC. Residues: CASSTRQANYGYTF.

This clone has a handful of counts. This sequence joins TRBV10-3 and TRBJ2-3; 7 bases are a match to TRBD2. The CDR3 consists of 11 residues. Germline lookup yields CDR1 ENHRY and CDR2 SYGVKD. V lost 8 bases, J lost 7 bases, and 3 bases stayed unmatched. CDR3 coding DNA: TGTGCCATCGGGGGGGAGAATACGCAGTATTTT. It translates to CAIGGENTQYF.

The rearrangement joins TRBV19 to TRBJ2-2; D might be TRBD1 (6 bases). V lost 6 bases and J lost 3, with 14 bases in between. The germline gives CDR1 LNHDA, CDR2 SQIVND (reference sequence). This CDR3 is built from 15 residues. The CDR3 nucleotides read TGTGCCAGTAGCCTGCGGCCAGGGGACACCGGGGAGCTGTTTTTT. It yields the protein CASSLRPGDTGELFF. The full variable domain, in which reference TRBV19 and TRBJ2-2 provide the parts outside the CDR3, is DGGITQSPKYLFRKEGQNVTLSCEQNLNHDAMYWYRQDPGQGLRLIYYSQIVNDFQKGDIAEGYSVSREKKESFPLTVTSAQKNPTAFYLCASSLRPGDTGELFFGEGSRLTVL.

The chain uses TRBV13 and TRBJ2-4, with 14 positions matching TRBD2. Looked up from germline, CDR1 is PRHDT and CDR2 is FYEKMQ (reference sequence). The CDR3 runs 15 residues. Trimming removed 5 bases from V and 9 bases from J; junction bases left unmatched: 6. CDR3 sequence (DNA): TGTGCCAGCAGCGCCCCCGGGACTAGCGGGGGCATTCAGTACTTC. Protein: CASSAPGTSGGIQYF.

This clone has only one observation. The CDR3 DNA is TGCAGCGTTGTCCGGGACAGAGGCTCTGGAAACACCATATATTTT. Amino acid sequence: CSVVRDRGSGNTIYF. The rearrangement links TRBV29-1 to TRBJ1-3; 7 bases are a match to TRBD1. The CDR3 covers 15 residues. V lost 4 bases to trimming and J lost 0 bases; unmatched junction nucleotides: 6. In germline, CDR1 is SQVTM, CDR2 ANQGSEA. Full variable domain (outside the CDR3, taken from reference TRBV29-1 and TRBJ1-3): SAVISQKPSRDICQRGTSLTIQCQVDSQVTMMFWYRQQPGQSLTLIATANQGSEATYESGFVIDKFPISRPNLTFSTLTVSNMSPEDSSIYLCSVVRDRGSGNTIYFGEGSWLTVV.